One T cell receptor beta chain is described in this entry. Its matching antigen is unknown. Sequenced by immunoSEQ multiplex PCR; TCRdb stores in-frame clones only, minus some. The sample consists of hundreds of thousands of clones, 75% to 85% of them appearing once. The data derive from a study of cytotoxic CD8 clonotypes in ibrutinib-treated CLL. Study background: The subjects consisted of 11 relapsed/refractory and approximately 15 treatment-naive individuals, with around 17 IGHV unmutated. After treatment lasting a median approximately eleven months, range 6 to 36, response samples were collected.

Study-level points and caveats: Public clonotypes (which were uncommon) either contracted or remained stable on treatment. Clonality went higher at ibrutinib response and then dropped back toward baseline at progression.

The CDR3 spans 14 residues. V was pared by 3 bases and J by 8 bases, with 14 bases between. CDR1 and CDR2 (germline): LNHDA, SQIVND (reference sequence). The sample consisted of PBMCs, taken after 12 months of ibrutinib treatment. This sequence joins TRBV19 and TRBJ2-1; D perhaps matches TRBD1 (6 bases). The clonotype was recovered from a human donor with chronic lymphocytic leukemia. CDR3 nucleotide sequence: TGTGCCAGTAGTATTTGGACAGACGGGGATGAGCAGTTCTTC. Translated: CASSIWTDGDEQFF. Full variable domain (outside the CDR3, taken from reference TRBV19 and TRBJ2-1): DGGITQSPKYLFRKEGQNVTLSCEQNLNHDAMYWYRQDPGQGLRLIYYSQIVNDFQKGDIAEGYSVSREKKESFPLTVTSAQKNPTAFYLCASSIWTDGDEQFFGPGTRLTVL.